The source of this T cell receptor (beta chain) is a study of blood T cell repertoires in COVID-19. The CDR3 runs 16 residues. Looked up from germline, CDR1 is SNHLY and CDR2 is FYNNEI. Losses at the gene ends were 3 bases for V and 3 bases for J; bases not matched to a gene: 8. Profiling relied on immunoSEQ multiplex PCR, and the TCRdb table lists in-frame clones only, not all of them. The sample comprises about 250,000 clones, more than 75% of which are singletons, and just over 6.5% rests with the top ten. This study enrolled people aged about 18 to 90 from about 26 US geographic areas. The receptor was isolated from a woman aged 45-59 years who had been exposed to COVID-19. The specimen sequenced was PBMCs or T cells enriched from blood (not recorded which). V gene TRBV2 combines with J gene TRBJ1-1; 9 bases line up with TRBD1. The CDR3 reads CASSDRTGGWYTEAFF. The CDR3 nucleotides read TGTGCCAGCAGTGACCGCACAGGGGGCTGGTACACTGAAGCTTTCTTT.